A selection of T cell receptor beta chains follows, all from one sample in a study of T cell responses to AZD1222 COVID-19 vaccine. Here immunoSEQ multiplex PCR was the method, and the copy in TCRdb shows in-frame clones only, minus some. The data show about 140,000 clones, 85% to 95% seen once. The sample consisted of peripheral blood, taken on day 0 of MenACWY control vaccination. These receptors were collected from an adult in good health. Both conserved end residues are part of each CDR3. The D gene is left open where the match is weak. Some rows have no size entry. The others give once, few or many, or a class for an expanded clone.

v_call: TRBV5-3; d_call: TRBD1; j_call: TRBJ1-1; clone_size: .; cdr3_aa: CARSWLTMDRVYTEAFF; cdr3_nt: TGTGCCAGAAGCTGGCTCACGATGGACAGGGTGTACACTGAAGCTTTCTTT
v_call: TRBV20-1; d_call: .; j_call: TRBJ2-7; clone_size: .; cdr3_aa: CSALRDYEQYF; cdr3_nt: TGCAGTGCCCTCCGCGACTACGAGCAGTACTTC
v_call: TRBV7-9; d_call: TRBD2; j_call: TRBJ2-1; clone_size: .; cdr3_aa: CASSLGHVGGGATNEQFF; cdr3_nt: TGTGCCAGCAGCTTAGGCCACGTGGGCGGGGGGGCCACGAATGAGCAGTTCTTC
v_call: TRBV7-9; d_call: TRBD2; j_call: TRBJ2-5; clone_size: medium-sized; cdr3_aa: CASSPGGLAGSKTQYF; cdr3_nt: TGTGCCAGCAGCCCGGGGGGACTAGCGGGATCAAAGACCCAGTACTTC
v_call: TRBV5-1; d_call: .; j_call: TRBJ2-7; clone_size: .; cdr3_aa: CASSPVVGEQYF; cdr3_nt: TGCGCCAGCAGCCCCGTAGTAGGCGAGCAGTACTTC
v_call: TRBV7-2; d_call: TRBD2; j_call: TRBJ2-1; clone_size: .; cdr3_aa: CASSSPGLRYNEQFF; cdr3_nt: TGTGCCAGCAGCTCACCGGGACTACGTTACAATGAGCAGTTCTTC
v_call: TRBV4-1; d_call: TRBD1; j_call: TRBJ1-4; clone_size: .; cdr3_aa: CASSHRQGTNEKLFF; cdr3_nt: TGCGCCAGCAGCCACCGACAGGGAACTAATGAAAAACTGTTTTTT
v_call: TRBV5-1; d_call: TRBD2; j_call: TRBJ2-7; clone_size: .; cdr3_aa: CASSQSGDLSLQYF; cdr3_nt: TGCGCCAGCAGCCAAAGCGGGGACCTCTCTCTGCAGTACTTC
v_call: TRBV18; d_call: .; j_call: TRBJ1-2; clone_size: .; cdr3_aa: CASSIEEFGGYTF; cdr3_nt: TGTGCCAGCTCAATCGAGGAATTCGGTGGCTACACCTTC
v_call: TRBV5-6; d_call: TRBD2; j_call: TRBJ2-3; clone_size: .; cdr3_aa: CASSFVGTRGDTQYF; cdr3_nt: TGTGCCAGCAGCTTCGTCGGGACTAGAGGAGATACGCAGTATTTT
v_call: TRBV5-5; d_call: TRBD1; j_call: TRBJ1-3; clone_size: .; cdr3_aa: CASSPGQGAGNTIYF; cdr3_nt: TGTGCCAGCAGCCCGGGACAGGGGGCTGGAAACACCATATATTTT
v_call: TRBV3-1/TRBV3-2; d_call: .; j_call: TRBJ2-3; clone_size: .; cdr3_aa: CASSQELAADTQYF; cdr3_nt: TGTGCCAGCAGCCAAGAACTAGCCGCAGATACGCAGTATTTT
v_call: TRBV4-2; d_call: TRBD2; j_call: TRBJ2-3; clone_size: .; cdr3_aa: CASSPLVAGGTDTQYF; cdr3_nt: TGTGCCAGCAGCCCCTTAGTTGCGGGGGGCACAGATACGCAGTATTTT
v_call: TRBV9; d_call: TRBD2; j_call: TRBJ2-1; clone_size: few; cdr3_aa: CASSVESSGNEQFF; cdr3_nt: TGTGCCAGCAGCGTAGAGTCTAGCGGGAATGAGCAGTTCTTC
v_call: TRBV4-3; d_call: .; j_call: TRBJ2-7; clone_size: .; cdr3_aa: CASSQVIGKDSEQYF; cdr3_nt: TGCGCCAGCAGCCAAGTTATAGGGAAGGACTCCGAGCAGTACTTC
v_call: TRBV11-2; d_call: TRBD1; j_call: TRBJ1-5; clone_size: .; cdr3_aa: CASSANVRDRGQPQHF; cdr3_nt: TGTGCCAGCAGCGCTAACGTCCGGGACAGGGGACAGCCCCAGCATTTT
v_call: TRBV28; d_call: .; j_call: TRBJ1-1; clone_size: .; cdr3_aa: CASTRGRVPGNTEAFF; cdr3_nt: TGTGCCAGCACCAGAGGGAGGGTGCCAGGGAACACTGAAGCTTTCTTT
v_call: TRBV11-3; d_call: .; j_call: TRBJ1-1; clone_size: .; cdr3_aa: CASSARPGGNTEAFF; cdr3_nt: TGTGCCAGCAGCGCGAGACCTGGGGGGAACACTGAAGCTTTCTTT
v_call: TRBV15; d_call: .; j_call: TRBJ2-3; clone_size: .; cdr3_aa: CATSRVGREIPDTQYF; cdr3_nt: TGTGCCACCAGCAGAGTCGGCAGGGAGATACCAGATACGCAGTATTTT
v_call: TRBV7-9; d_call: .; j_call: TRBJ2-1; clone_size: .; cdr3_aa: CASSPLPRSPTDNEQFF; cdr3_nt: TGTGCCAGCAGCCCGCTCCCTAGGAGTCCTACGGACAATGAGCAGTTCTTC
v_call: TRBV5-4; d_call: .; j_call: TRBJ2-3; clone_size: .; cdr3_aa: CASSLALKGGDTQYF; cdr3_nt: TGTGCCAGCAGCTTGGCTCTTAAGGGGGGAGATACGCAGTATTTT
v_call: TRBV3-1/TRBV3-2; d_call: TRBD1; j_call: TRBJ1-1; clone_size: .; cdr3_aa: CASSHVPGQGPNTEAFF; cdr3_nt: TGTGCCAGCAGCCATGTCCCGGGACAGGGACCGAACACTGAAGCTTTCTTT
v_call: TRBV7-9; d_call: .; j_call: TRBJ2-5; clone_size: .; cdr3_aa: CASSLSTPVQETQYF; cdr3_nt: TGTGCCAGCAGCTTAAGTACGCCAGTCCAAGAGACCCAGTACTTC